This T cell receptor (beta chain) was captured by sequencing in a study of shared clonotypes between healthy human individuals. Assay used: immunoSEQ multiplex PCR; TCRdb lists only in-frame clones, some missing. The sample lists some 2,000,000 clones, more than 90% seen once, with 0.1% to 0.15% in the top ten. Germline CDR1 LNHDA, CDR2 SQIVND (reference sequence). The ends were cut back, 1 base at V and 8 bases at J, with 12 bases in the middle. This CDR3 contains 15 residues. The chain carries TRBV19 and TRBJ1-6; D unresolved. Specimen: naive CD4+ T cells sorted from blood. Subset in this sample: CD45RA+ positively selected. The sequence derives from a man aged 18-30 years in good health. CDR3 in amino acids: CASSIGPLLDSPLHF. The DNA for the CDR3 is TGTGCCAGTAGTATAGGACCGCTGCTGGATTCACCCCTCCACTTT.